The 29 T cell receptor beta chains below all came from one sample that was sequenced in a study of blood T cell repertoires in COVID-19. Only in-frame clones appear in the TCRdb table, and some are missing; sequencing was by immunoSEQ multiplex PCR. The sample contains a few hundred thousand clones, approximately 85% of which appear only once. The sample consisted of peripheral blood. These receptors were obtained from a woman in her 70s with COVID-19, enrolled during active disease.

This rearrangement joins TRBV18 to TRBJ2-7; 8 nucleotides agree with TRBD2. CDR1 and CDR2 from the germline V gene are KGHSH and LQKENI. The CDR3 covers 14 residues. V shed 4 bases, J shed 3 bases, and the junction held 5 bases outside the gene matches. The CDR3 DNA is TGTGCCAGCTCACTCGGGACTAGGATCTACGAGCAGTACTTC. As protein: CASSLGTRIYEQYF. The entire variable domain, with the rest obtained from reference TRBV18 and TRBJ2-7, is as follows: NAGVMQNPRHLVRRRGQEARLRCSPMKGHSHVYWYRQLPEEGLKFMVYLQKENIIDESGMPKERFSAEFPKEGPSILRIQQVVRGDSAAYFCASSLGTRIYEQYFGPGTRLTVT.

This chain joins TRBV15 and TRBJ1-5; TRBD1 agrees at 7 bases. The V segment lost 0 bases and the J segment 9 bases; nucleotides outside the gene matches: 8. This CDR3 spans 15 amino acids. The germline gives CDR1 LNHNV, CDR2 YYDKDF (reference sequence). The CDR3 protein is CATSRDRSGGGPQHF. In DNA form, the CDR3 reads TGTGCCACCAGCAGAGATCGGTCAGGGGGTGGGCCCCAGCATTTT.

The CDR3 loop is CASSGGQGLYNEQFF. CDR3 nucleotide sequence: TGTGCCAGCAGTGGCGGACAGGGATTGTACAATGAGCAGTTCTTC. The V call is TRBV2, the J call TRBJ2-1, with 8 nucleotides matching TRBD1. The germline gives CDR1 SNHLY, CDR2 FYNNEI. J lost 4 bases, V lost 4 bases, and 6 bases had no gene match. The CDR3 runs 15 residues.

The gene calls are TRBV11-3 and TRBJ1-2; 9 bases map to TRBD1. The CDR3 sequence is 18 residues long. Losses at the gene ends were 5 bases for V and 4 bases for J; bases not matched to a gene: 17. Germline V gene lookup returns CDR1 SGHNT and CDR2 YENEEA. The CDR3 DNA is TGTGCCAGCAGCGCCGGGACAGGGAAGTTCAATTACCCCTATGGCTACACCTTC. This encodes CASSAGTGKFNYPYGYTF.

The CDR3 DNA sequence: TGTGCCAGTAAACCCCGCGACTATGGCTACACCTTC. It is translated as CASKPRDYGYTF. This chain uses TRBV19 with TRBJ1-2; D not resolved. V was shortened by 7 bases and J by 3 bases, with 9 bases between the two germline ends. Germline CDR1 LNHDA, CDR2 SQIVND (reference sequence). The CDR3 extends over 12 amino acids.

The genes are TRBV7-9 and TRBJ2-1; possibly TRBD2 for D (6 bases). This CDR3 spans 17 amino acids. The germline V gene encodes CDR1 SEHNR and CDR2 FQNEAQ (reference sequence). Trimming took 1 base from V and 14 from J, leaving 27 bases between them. The CDR3 DNA is TGTGCCAGCAGCTTAGATCAGTCCCGGGACTTAACAATGATGGAGTTCTTC. Amino acid sequence: CASSLDQSRDLTMMEFF. Based on the CDR3 plus reference TRBV7-9 and TRBJ2-1, the full variable domain is DTGVSQNPRHKITKRGQNVTFRCDPISEHNRLYWYRQTLGQGPEFLTYFQNEAQLEKSRLLSDRFSAERPKGSFSTLEIQRTEQGDSAMYLCASSLDQSRDLTMMEFFGPGTRLTVL.

V and J are TRBV10-3 and TRBJ1-1; 8 positions match TRBD1. Per the germline V gene, CDR1 is ENHRY and CDR2 is SYGVKD. V shed 9 bases, J shed 4 bases, and the junction held 7 bases outside the gene matches. The CDR3 consists of 13 residues. The CDR3 region is CAMTDRGGTEAFF. In nucleotides, the CDR3 is TGTGCCATGACCGACAGGGGCGGCACTGAAGCTTTCTTT.

V gene TRBV5-1 combines with J gene TRBJ1-6; possible D gene TRBD1, 6 bases. Per germline, CDR1 SGHRS and CDR2 YFSETQ. The CDR3 loop spans 15 amino acids. The V end lost 0 bases, the J end lost 4 bases, and 8 bases lay between the germline ends. The CDR3 reads CASSLAGTYNSPLHF. CDR3 in DNA: TGCGCCAGCAGCTTGGCCGGGACATATAATTCACCCCTCCACTTT.

The rearrangement links TRBV5-6 to TRBJ2-7, with a tentative D call TRBD1 (6 bases). The CDR3 extends over 14 amino acids. Germline V CDR1 and CDR2: SGHDT, YYEEEE. The germline V and J ends were trimmed by 1 base and 2 bases, with 10 bases remaining between them. The CDR3: CASSLFTGTYEQYF. CDR3 DNA: TGTGCCAGCAGCTTGTTTACAGGGACCTACGAGCAGTACTTC.

V and J are TRBV20-1 and TRBJ1-5, with unresolved D. CDR1 DFQATT and CDR2 SNEGSKA come from the germline V gene (reference sequence). The CDR3 has 13 residues. V was clipped by 5 bases and J by 5 bases, with 13 bases between them. The CDR3 coding sequence is TGCAGTGCTGGTGGGCGGGAGGATCAGCCCCAGCATTTT. Its protein is CSAGGREDQPQHF.

The gene calls are TRBV14 and TRBJ2-1; 11 bases fit TRBD2. This CDR3 has 17 residues. With 4 bases clipped from V and 7 bases from J, the junction kept 12 bases outside the gene matches. Germline CDR1 reads SGHDN; CDR2 reads FVKESK. This CDR3 is CASSRSQGSGGANEQFF. The CDR3 nucleotides are TGTGCCAGCAGCCGTTCCCAGGGTAGCGGGGGGGCGAATGAGCAGTTCTTC.

The J gene is TRBJ1-3, the V gene TRBV4-3; 8 nucleotides match TRBD1. With V trimmed by 3 bases and J by 2 bases, 3 bases remained unmatched. Germline V CDR1 and CDR2: LGHNA, YSLEER. The CDR3 covers 15 residues. CDR3 nucleotide sequence: TGCGCCAGCAGCCAGGACAGGGCCCCTGGAAACACCATATATTTT. It specifies CASSQDRAPGNTIYF.

This rearrangement joins TRBV19 to TRBJ2-7; TRBD1 is a possible D gene (5 bases). V lost 6 bases and J lost 7, with 10 bases in between. This CDR3 contains 11 residues. From germline, CDR1 is LNHDA and CDR2 SQIVND (reference sequence). The CDR3: CASRGLGEQYF. CDR3 sequence (DNA): TGTGCCAGTAGGGGGCTAGGGGAGCAGTACTTC.

On this clone itself: Other DNA sequences from this sample encode an identical CDR3 as well. The genes are TRBV5-1 and TRBJ1-1, with 7 bases aligning to TRBD1. The CDR3 consists of 14 residues. V dropped 2 bases and J dropped 2; count of bases not matched to a gene: 3. Germline lookup yields CDR1 SGHRS and CDR2 YFSETQ. The CDR3, as DNA: TGCGCCAGCAGCTTAACAGGGGCCAACACTGAAGCTTTCTTT. Its translation: CASSLTGANTEAFF.

The chain is built from TRBV2 and TRBJ1-2, with no clear D. CDR1 and CDR2 (germline): SNHLY, FYNNEI. The CDR3 contains 12 residues. The V end was cut by 8 bases, the J end by 5 bases, with 12 bases between. The chain's CDR3 is CASDFSGYGYTF. CDR3 bases: TGTGCCAGCGATTTTTCGGGATATGGCTACACCTTC.

J is TRBJ1-4 and V is TRBV18; possibly TRBD1 for D (5 bases). Germline V CDR1 and CDR2: KGHSH, LQKENI. The CDR3 runs 15 residues. The V and J ends lost 3 bases and 8 bases respectively, with 16 bases between them. The CDR3: CASSPREAGYEKLFF. The CDR3, as DNA: TGTGCCAGCTCACCCCGGGAGGCAGGGTACGAAAAACTGTTTTTT.

V is TRBV7-9 and J is TRBJ1-2; 8 bases are shared with TRBD1. V was pared by 1 base and J by 5 bases, with 6 bases of the junction left unmatched. In germline, CDR1 is SEHNR, CDR2 FQNEAQ (reference sequence). This CDR3 has 15 residues. The CDR3 region has the DNA TGTGCCAGCAGCTTAGGCCAGGGGGCTGTTTATGGCTACACCTTC. The encoded protein is CASSLGQGAVYGYTF.

The chain employs TRBV2 and TRBJ2-3, with D possibly matching TRBD2 (5 bases). The CDR3 covers 13 residues. Germline CDR1 reads SNHLY; CDR2 reads FYNNEI. The V end was cut by 6 bases, the J end by 2 bases, with 9 bases between. In nucleotides, the CDR3 is TGTGCCAGCAGACTAGGCCCCACAGATACGCAGTATTTT. Its protein product is CASRLGPTDTQYF.

J is TRBJ2-4 and V is TRBV2, with a possible D match to TRBD1 (6 bases). Trimming removed 4 bases from V and 6 bases from J, with 10 bases in between. The CDR3 loop spans 13 amino acids. CDR1 is SNHLY, CDR2 FYNNEI, per germline. In nucleotides, the CDR3 is TGTGCCAGCAGTGTAGGGGGACCAAACATTCAGTACTTC. Translation gives CASSVGGPNIQYF.

This clone was observed a single time. The chain couples TRBV27 to TRBJ2-7, with 11 bases identical to TRBD2. Per germline, CDR1 MNHEY and CDR2 SMNVEV (reference sequence). The J segment lost 6 bases and the V segment lost 5 bases, leaving 18 bases of the junction unmatched. This CDR3 is 18 amino acids long. CDR3 sequence reads: CASSPMGLAAGPHSEQYF. In nucleotides, the CDR3 is TGTGCCAGCAGTCCAATGGGACTAGCGGCCGGCCCCCATAGCGAGCAGTACTTC.

This clone showed up just once. The J gene is TRBJ2-6, the V gene TRBV7-3, with TRBD1 as a possible D gene (7 bases). Germline CDR1 and CDR2: SGHTA and FQGTGA. The CDR3 spans 18 residues. V lost 5 bases and J lost 0, with 17 bases in between. The chain's CDR3 is CASSPRAGGLSGANVLTF. The CDR3 coding sequence is TGTGCCAGCAGCCCTCGGGCAGGGGGGCTCTCTGGGGCCAACGTCCTGACTTTC.

This clone was observed once. The chain is built from TRBV7-2 and TRBJ2-3; TRBD2 matches 11 bases. Trimming removed 1 base from V and 7 bases from J; junction bases left unmatched: 10. CDR3 length: 17 residues. CDR1 is SGHTA, CDR2 FQGNSA, per germline. CDR3 nucleotide sequence: TGTGCCAGCAGCTTAGTAGGAACTAGCGGGGGACTAAATACGCAGTATTTT. The encoded protein is CASSLVGTSGGLNTQYF. Combining the CDR3 with reference TRBV7-2 and TRBJ2-3 gives the whole variable domain GAGVSQSPSNKVTEKGKDVELRCDPISGHTALYWYRQSLGQGLEFLIYFQGNSAPDKSGLPSDRFSAERTGGSVSTLTIQRTQQEDSAVYLCASSLVGTSGGLNTQYFGPGTRLTVL.

The V call is TRBV3-1 (or the pseudogene TRBV3-2), the J call TRBJ2-3; TRBD2 agrees at 10 bases. The CDR3 has 15 amino acids. Germline CDR1 is LGHDT and CDR2 is YNNKEL (reference sequence). The J segment lost 5 bases and the V segment lost 2 bases, leaving 4 bases of the junction unmatched. CDR3 nucleotides: TGTGCCAGCAGCCAAAATAGCGGGGGGTTAGATACGCAGTATTTT. Its translation is CASSQNSGGLDTQYF.

CDR3 region: CASRDDRGRTEAFF. DNA of the CDR3: TGTGCCAGCCGGGATGACAGGGGGCGGACTGAAGCTTTCTTT. The chain carries TRBV25-1 and TRBJ1-1, with TRBD1 matching 10 bases. The CDR3 is 14 residues long. Losses at the gene ends were 8 bases for V and 5 bases for J; bases not matched to a gene: 8. CDR1 is MGHDK and CDR2 is SYGVNS in the germline V gene.

This rearrangement joins TRBV27 to TRBJ1-2; maybe TRBD1 (5 bases). CDR1 and CDR2 (germline): MNHEY, SMNVEV (reference sequence). V lost 11 bases and J lost 3, with 16 bases in between. The CDR3 length is 13 residues. DNA of the CDR3: TGTGCCGCCGGTCTGGGGCCCTACTATGGCTACACCTTC. This translates into CAAGLGPYYGYTF.

This rearrangement joins TRBV30 to TRBJ2-7, with 9 positions matching TRBD1. Germline V gene data show CDR1 as GTSNPN and CDR2 as SVGIG (reference sequence). This CDR3 is built from 15 residues. The J segment lost 1 base and the V segment lost 3 bases, leaving 7 bases of the junction unmatched. CDR3 DNA sequence: TGTGCCTGGAGGGCACGACAGGGGGTATCCTACGAGCAGTACTTC. As protein: CAWRARQGVSYEQYF.

In DNA, the CDR3 is TGTGCCAGCAGCCAAGAGGACGTAGCGACCTCCTACGAGCAGTACTTC. It translates to CASSQEDVATSYEQYF. This rearrangement joins TRBV4-2 to TRBJ2-7; a possible D gene is TRBD2 (5 bases). Germline CDR1 and CDR2: LGHNA and YNFKEQ. Trimming left V 0 bases short and J 0 bases short, with 12 bases between. The CDR3 contains 16 residues.

The CDR3 nucleotides read TGTGCCAGCAGCTTAGCCAGGGTGAACACTGAAGCTTTCTTT. It encodes CASSLARVNTEAFF. This chain connects TRBV7-9 to TRBJ1-1; D might be TRBD1 (5 bases). Germline V gives CDR1 SEHNR, CDR2 FQNEAQ (reference sequence). The CDR3 loop spans 14 amino acids. Trimming shortened V by 0 bases and J by 0 bases, and 5 bases separated the two germline ends. Filled out from reference TRBV7-9 and TRBJ1-1, the complete variable domain reads DTGVSQNPRHKITKRGQNVTFRCDPISEHNRLYWYRQTLGQGPEFLTYFQNEAQLEKSRLLSDRFSAERPKGSFSTLEIQRTEQGDSAMYLCASSLARVNTEAFFGQGTRLTVV.

The chain employs TRBV19 and TRBJ2-1; 9 bases agree with TRBD2. Germline V gene lookup returns CDR1 LNHDA and CDR2 SQIVND (reference sequence). The CDR3 sequence is 13 residues long. J gave up 15 bases and V 3 bases, and 9 bases lay outside the gene matches. CDR3 amino acids: CASSIQAGGGTFF. In DNA form, the CDR3 reads TGTGCCAGTAGTATCCAGGCGGGAGGGGGCACGTTCTTC.